These 4 T cell receptor beta chains originate from one sample sequenced in a study of Graves' ophthalmopathy and Graves' hyperthyroidism. CDR3 regions of TCR beta were amplified from RNA transcripts. The first-round RT-PCR employed HTBI primers together with the Qiagen OneStep RT-PCR kit. A multiplex PCR was then performed as the second round. Each CDR3 protein is one row after TCRdb ran MiXCR on the multiplex PCR reads. The sample lists around 670,000 distinct CDR3 sequences; 35% to 50% were seen once. The sequenced material came from peripheral blood. These TCRs come from an adult man with Graves' ophthalmopathy.

The chain employs TRBV11-1 and TRBJ2-7, with TRBD1 identical over 7 bases. The J call may be incorrect, as the DNA end agrees better with TRBJ2-5. The CDR3 has 14 amino acids. Germline-derived CDR1 and CDR2 are SGHAT and FQDESV (reference sequence). The CDR3 sequence: CASADREIGETQYF. In nucleotides, the CDR3 is TGTGCCAGCGCCGACAGGGAGATTGGAGAGACCCAGTACTTC.

This chain uses TRBV7-9 with TRBJ2-7; TRBD1 aligns across 8 bases. The length of the CDR3 is 15 residues. CDR1 SEHNR and CDR2 FQNEAQ come from the germline V gene (reference sequence). Trimming cost V 6 bases and J 2 bases; bases outside gene matches: 9. The CDR3 sequence is CASSYRGTGPYEQYF. CDR3 nucleotide sequence: TGTGCCAGCAGTTACCGCGGGACAGGACCCTACGAGCAGTACTTC.

This clonotype was seen a handful of times. The chain joins TRBV9 to TRBJ2-5, with D possibly being TRBD1 (6 bases). The germline V and J ends were trimmed by 5 bases and 1 base, with 15 bases remaining between them. CDR3 length equals 15 residues. The germline V gene has CDR1 SGDLS and CDR2 YYNGEE. The CDR3 DNA reads as TGTGCCAGCAGTCCTACAGCGGACAGCCAAGAGACCCAGTACTTC. It specifies CASSPTADSQETQYF.

The J gene is TRBJ1-5, the V gene TRBV10-1, with D possibly being TRBD1 (5 bases). Trimming removed 7 bases at V and 3 bases at J, with 16 bases between. Germline V gene lookup returns CDR1 WNHNN and CDR2 SYGVQD (reference sequence). CDR3 length equals 15 residues. DNA of the CDR3: TGCGCCAGCACCGGCGCAGGGCCCTTCAATCAGCCCCAGCATTTT. Its protein product is CASTGAGPFNQPQHF.